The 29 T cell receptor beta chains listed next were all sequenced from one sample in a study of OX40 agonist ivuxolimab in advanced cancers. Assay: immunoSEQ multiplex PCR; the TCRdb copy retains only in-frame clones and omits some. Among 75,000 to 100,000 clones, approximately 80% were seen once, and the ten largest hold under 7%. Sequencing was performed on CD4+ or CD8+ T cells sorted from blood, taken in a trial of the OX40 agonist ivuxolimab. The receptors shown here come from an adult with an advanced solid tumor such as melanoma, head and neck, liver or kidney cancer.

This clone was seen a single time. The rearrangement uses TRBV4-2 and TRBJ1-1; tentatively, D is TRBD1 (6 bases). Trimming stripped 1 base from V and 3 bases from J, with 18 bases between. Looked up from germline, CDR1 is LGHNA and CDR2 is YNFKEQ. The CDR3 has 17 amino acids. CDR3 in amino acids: CASSQATKGEGDTEAFF. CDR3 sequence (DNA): TGTGCCAGCAGCCAAGCTACGAAGGGGGAGGGAGACACTGAAGCTTTCTTT.

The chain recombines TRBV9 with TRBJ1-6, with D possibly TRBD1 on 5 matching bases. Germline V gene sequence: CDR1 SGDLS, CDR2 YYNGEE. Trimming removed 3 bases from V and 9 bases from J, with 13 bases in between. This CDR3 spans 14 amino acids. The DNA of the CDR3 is TGTGCCAGCAGCGGCAGGGTCCGGGGTTCACCCCTCCACTTT. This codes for CASSGRVRGSPLHF.

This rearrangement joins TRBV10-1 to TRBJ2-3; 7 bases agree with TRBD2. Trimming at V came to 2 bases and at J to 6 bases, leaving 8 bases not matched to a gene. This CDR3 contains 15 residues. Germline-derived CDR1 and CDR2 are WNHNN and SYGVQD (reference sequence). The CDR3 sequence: CASSEVEAGVDTQYF. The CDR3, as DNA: TGCGCCAGCAGTGAGGTTGAGGCGGGAGTTGATACGCAGTATTTT.

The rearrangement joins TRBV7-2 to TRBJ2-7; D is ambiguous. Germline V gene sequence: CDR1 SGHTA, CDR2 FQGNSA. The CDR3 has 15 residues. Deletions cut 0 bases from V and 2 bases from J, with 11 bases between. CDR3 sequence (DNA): TGTGCCAGCAGCTTAGCTTCATCGATTACCTACGAGCAGTACTTC. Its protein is CASSLASSITYEQYF.

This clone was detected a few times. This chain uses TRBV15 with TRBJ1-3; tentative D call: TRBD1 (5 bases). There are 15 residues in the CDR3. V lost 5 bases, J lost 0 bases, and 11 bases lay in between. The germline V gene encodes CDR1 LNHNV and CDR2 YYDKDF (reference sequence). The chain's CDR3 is CATSLTVSSGNTIYF. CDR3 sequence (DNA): TGTGCCACCAGCTTGACAGTTAGCTCTGGAAACACCATATATTTT.

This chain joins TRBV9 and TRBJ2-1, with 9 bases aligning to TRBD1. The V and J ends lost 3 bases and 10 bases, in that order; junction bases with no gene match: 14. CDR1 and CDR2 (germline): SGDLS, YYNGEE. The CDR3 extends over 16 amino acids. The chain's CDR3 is CASSDGDRASFGEQFF. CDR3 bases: TGTGCCAGCAGCGACGGGGACAGGGCTTCCTTCGGGGAGCAGTTCTTC.

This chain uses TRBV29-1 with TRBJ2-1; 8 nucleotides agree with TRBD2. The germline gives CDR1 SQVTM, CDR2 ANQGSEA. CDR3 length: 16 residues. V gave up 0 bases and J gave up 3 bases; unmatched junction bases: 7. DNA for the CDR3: TGCAGCGTTGAAGATGTACTAGCGGAGCGCTACAATGAGCAGTTCTTC. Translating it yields CSVEDVLAERYNEQFF.

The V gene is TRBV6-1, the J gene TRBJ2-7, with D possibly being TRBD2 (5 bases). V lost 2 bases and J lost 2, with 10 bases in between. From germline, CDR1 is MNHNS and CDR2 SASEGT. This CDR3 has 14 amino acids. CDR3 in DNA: TGTGCCAGCAGTGAACCCGGACTCCCCTACGAGCAGTACTTC. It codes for CASSEPGLPYEQYF.

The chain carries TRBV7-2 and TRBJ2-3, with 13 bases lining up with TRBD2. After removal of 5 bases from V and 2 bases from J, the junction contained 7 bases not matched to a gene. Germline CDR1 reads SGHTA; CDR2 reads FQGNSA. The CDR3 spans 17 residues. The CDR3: CASSKLAGGANTDTQYF. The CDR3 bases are TGTGCCAGCAGCAAACTAGCGGGGGGGGCCAACACAGATACGCAGTATTTT. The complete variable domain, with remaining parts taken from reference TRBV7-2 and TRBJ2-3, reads GAGVSQSPSNKVTEKGKDVELRCDPISGHTALYWYRQSLGQGLEFLIYFQGNSAPDKSGLPSDRFSAERTGGSVSTLTIQRTQQEDSAVYLCASSKLAGGANTDTQYFGPGTRLTVL.

The CDR3 sequence is CASSSRQGTDTQYF. DNA for the CDR3: TGTGCCAGCAGTTCGCGACAGGGCACAGATACGCAGTATTTT. The rearrangement links TRBV27 to TRBJ2-3; D may be TRBD1 (6 bases). The CDR3 has 14 amino acids. The germline V gene encodes CDR1 MNHEY and CDR2 SMNVEV (reference sequence). Between the trimmed V and J ends, which lost 4 bases and 1 base, there was a span of 9 bases.

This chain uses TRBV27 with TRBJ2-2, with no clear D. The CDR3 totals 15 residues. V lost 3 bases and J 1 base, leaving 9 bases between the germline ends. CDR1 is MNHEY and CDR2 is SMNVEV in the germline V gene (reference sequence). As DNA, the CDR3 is TGTGCCAGCAGTTTCTCTAGGTGGAACACCGGGGAGCTGTTTTTT. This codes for CASSFSRWNTGELFF.

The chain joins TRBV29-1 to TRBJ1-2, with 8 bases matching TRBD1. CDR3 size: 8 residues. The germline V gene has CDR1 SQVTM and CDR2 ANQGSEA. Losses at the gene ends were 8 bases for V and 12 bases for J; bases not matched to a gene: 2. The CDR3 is CSQGANTF. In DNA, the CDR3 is TGCAGCCAGGGGGCGAACACCTTC.

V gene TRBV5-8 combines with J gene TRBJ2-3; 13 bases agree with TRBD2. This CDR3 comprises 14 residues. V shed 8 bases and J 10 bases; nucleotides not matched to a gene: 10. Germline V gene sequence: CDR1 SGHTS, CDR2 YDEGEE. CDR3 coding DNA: TGTGCCAGTCTGACTAGCGGGGGGATCAAGGCGCAGTATTTT. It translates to CASLTSGGIKAQYF.

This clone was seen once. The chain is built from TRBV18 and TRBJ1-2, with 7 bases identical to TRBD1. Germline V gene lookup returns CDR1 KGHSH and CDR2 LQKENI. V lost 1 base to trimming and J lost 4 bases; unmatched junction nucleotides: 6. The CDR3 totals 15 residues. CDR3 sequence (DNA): TGTGCCAGCTCACCACGTGGCCAGGGGGTCTATGGCTACACCTTC. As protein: CASSPRGQGVYGYTF. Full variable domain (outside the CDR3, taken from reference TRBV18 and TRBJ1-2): NAGVMQNPRHLVRRRGQEARLRCSPMKGHSHVYWYRQLPEEGLKFMVYLQKENIIDESGMPKERFSAEFPKEGPSILRIQQVVRGDSAAYFCASSPRGQGVYGYTFGSGTRLTVV.

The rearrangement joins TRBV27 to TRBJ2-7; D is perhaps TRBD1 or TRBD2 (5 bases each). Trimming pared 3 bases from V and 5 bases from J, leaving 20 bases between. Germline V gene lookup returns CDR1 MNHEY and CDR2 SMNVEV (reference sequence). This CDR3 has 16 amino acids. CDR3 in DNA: TGTGCCAGCAGTTTTAATATCAACAGGTTTAGCGACGAGCAGTACTTC. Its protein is CASSFNINRFSDEQYF.

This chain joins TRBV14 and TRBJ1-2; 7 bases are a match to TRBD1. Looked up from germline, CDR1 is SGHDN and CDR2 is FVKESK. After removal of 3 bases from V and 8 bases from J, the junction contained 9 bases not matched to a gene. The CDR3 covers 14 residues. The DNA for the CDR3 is TGTGCCAGCAGCCAGAACAGGGGCAGTGGCGGCTACACCTTC. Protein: CASSQNRGSGGYTF.

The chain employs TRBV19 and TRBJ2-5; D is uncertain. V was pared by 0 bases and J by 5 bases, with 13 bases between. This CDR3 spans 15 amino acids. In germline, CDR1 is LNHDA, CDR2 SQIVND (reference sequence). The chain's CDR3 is CASSIDRAAGETQYF. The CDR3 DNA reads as TGTGCCAGTAGTATAGATAGGGCAGCCGGCGAGACCCAGTACTTC.

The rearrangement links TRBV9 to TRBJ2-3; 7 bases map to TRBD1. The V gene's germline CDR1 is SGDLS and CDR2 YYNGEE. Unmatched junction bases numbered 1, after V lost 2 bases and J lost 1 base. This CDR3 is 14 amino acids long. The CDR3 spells CASSVQGGTDTQYF. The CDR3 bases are TGTGCCAGCAGCGTTCAGGGGGGCACAGATACGCAGTATTTT.

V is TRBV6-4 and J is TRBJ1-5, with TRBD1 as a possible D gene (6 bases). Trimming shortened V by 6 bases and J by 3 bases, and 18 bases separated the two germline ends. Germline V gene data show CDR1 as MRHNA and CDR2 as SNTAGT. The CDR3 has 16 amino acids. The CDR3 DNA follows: TGTGCCAGCAGCGTCCACCGGACAGCGCACAATCAGCCCCAGCATTTT. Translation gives CASSVHRTAHNQPQHF.

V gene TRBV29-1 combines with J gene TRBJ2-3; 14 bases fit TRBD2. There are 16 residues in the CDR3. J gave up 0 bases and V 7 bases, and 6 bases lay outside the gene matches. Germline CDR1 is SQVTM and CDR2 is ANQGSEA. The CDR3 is CSGTGTSGRSTDTQYF. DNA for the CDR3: TGCAGCGGGACCGGGACTAGCGGGAGAAGCACAGATACGCAGTATTTT.

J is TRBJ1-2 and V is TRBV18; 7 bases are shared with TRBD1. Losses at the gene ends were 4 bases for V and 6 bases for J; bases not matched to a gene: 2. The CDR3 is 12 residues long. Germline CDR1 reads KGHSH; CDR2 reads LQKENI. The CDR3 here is CASSQTGDGYTF. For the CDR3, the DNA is TGTGCCAGCTCACAAACAGGGGATGGCTACACCTTC.

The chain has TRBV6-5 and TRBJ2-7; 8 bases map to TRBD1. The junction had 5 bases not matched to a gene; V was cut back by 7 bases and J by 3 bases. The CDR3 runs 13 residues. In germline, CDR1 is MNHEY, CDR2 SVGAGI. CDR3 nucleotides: TGTGCCAGCAAAGGACAGGGAGGCTACGAGCAGTACTTC. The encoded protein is CASKGQGGYEQYF.

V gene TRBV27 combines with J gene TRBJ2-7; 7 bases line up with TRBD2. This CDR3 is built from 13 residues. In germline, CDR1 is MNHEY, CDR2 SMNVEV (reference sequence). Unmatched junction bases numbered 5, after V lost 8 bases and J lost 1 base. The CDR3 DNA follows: TGTGCCAGCCAAGCGGGGAATTCCTACGAGCAGTACTTC. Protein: CASQAGNSYEQYF.

In nucleotides, the CDR3 is TGTGCCAGCAGCGCCGGACAGGGCCCAGATACGCAGTATTTT. Amino acid sequence: CASSAGQGPDTQYF. The chain links TRBV9 to TRBJ2-3; TRBD1 aligns across 8 bases. The CDR3 consists of 14 residues. V was clipped by 3 bases and J by 4 bases; unmatched bases: 4. The germline V gene has CDR1 SGDLS and CDR2 YYNGEE.

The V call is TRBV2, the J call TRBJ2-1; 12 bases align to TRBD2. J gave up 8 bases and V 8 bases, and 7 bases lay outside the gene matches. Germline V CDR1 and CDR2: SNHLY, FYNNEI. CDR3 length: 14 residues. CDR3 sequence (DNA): TGTGCCAGCGCCCTAGCGGGGGGGCCGTATGAGCAGTTCTTC. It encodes CASALAGGPYEQFF.

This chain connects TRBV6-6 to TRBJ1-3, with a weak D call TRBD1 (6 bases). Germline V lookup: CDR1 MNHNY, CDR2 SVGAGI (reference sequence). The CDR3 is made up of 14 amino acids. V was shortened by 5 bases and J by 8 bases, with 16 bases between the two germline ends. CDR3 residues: CASSGLGHRDTIYF. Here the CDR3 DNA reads TGTGCCAGCAGTGGACTGGGGCACAGGGACACCATATATTTT.

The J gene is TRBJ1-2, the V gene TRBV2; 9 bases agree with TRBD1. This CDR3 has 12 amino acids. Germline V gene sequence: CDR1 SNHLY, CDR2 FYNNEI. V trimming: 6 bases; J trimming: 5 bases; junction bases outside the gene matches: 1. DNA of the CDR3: TGTGCCAGCAGACAGGGGGCGTATGGCTACACCTTC. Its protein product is CASRQGAYGYTF.

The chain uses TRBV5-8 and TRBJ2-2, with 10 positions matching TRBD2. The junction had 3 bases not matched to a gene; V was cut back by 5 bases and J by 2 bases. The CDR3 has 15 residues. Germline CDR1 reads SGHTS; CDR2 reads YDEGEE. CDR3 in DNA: TGTGCCAGCAGTCTAGCGGGAGCCAACACCGGGGAGCTGTTTTTT. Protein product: CASSLAGANTGELFF.

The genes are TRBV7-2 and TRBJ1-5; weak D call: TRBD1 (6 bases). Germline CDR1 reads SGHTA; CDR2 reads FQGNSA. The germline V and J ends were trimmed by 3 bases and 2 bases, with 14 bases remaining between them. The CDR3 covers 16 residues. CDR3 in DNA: TGTGCCAGCAGCTTGGGGGACACCCTAGGCAATCAGCCCCAGCATTTT. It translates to CASSLGDTLGNQPQHF.